The sequence of this T cell receptor (beta chain) was determined in a study of identifying expanded T cells in peripheral blood. The germline V gene has CDR1 GTSNPN and CDR2 SVGIG (reference sequence). The CDR3 spans 13 residues. V dropped 0 bases and J dropped 8 bases, with 10 bases sitting between them. Libraries were prepared by immunoSEQ multiplex PCR; TCRdb keeps only in-frame clonotypes and omits some of them. Of about 100,000 clones listed, around 90% were seen once; the top ten hold around 5%. V is TRBV30 and J is TRBJ2-2, with TRBD2 as a possible D gene (5 bases). The sequenced material came from blood. The sequence came from a person between 18 and 75 years old in good health. CDR3 protein: CAWSVSRRGELFF. CDR3 coding DNA: TGTGCCTGGAGTGTTTCTCGGAGGGGGGAGCTGTTTTTT.